The 4 T cell receptor beta chains presented below share a single source sample, sequenced in a study of shared clonotypes between healthy human individuals. Produced via immunoSEQ multiplex PCR; TCRdb's table is partial and in-frame only. This table has some 2 million clones, 85% to 95% appearing once. The source material was naive CD4+ T cells sorted from blood. The subset is: CD45RA+ positively selected. These receptors all come from a man in his late teens or twenties in good health.

This clone has a single count. The chain couples TRBV7-6 to TRBJ1-1; perhaps TRBD1 as D (5 bases). The CDR3 consists of 14 residues. CDR1 is SGHVS, CDR2 FNYEAQ, per germline. Trimming left V 4 bases short and J 4 bases short, with 13 bases between. CDR3 protein: CASSSGTAGTEAFF. The CDR3 nucleotides read TGTGCCAGCAGCTCCGGGACCGCGGGCACTGAAGCTTTCTTT.

The gene calls are TRBV9 and TRBJ1-2; D ambiguous. V was cut by 4 bases and J by 1 base, with 14 bases left in between. This CDR3 has 15 amino acids. Germline loops: CDR1 SGDLS, CDR2 YYNGEE. CDR3 nucleotides: TGTGCCAGCAGCCCCCGTCGTGAAGTTAACTATGGCTACACCTTC. Its protein product is CASSPRREVNYGYTF.

CDR3 coding DNA: TGTGCCAGCTCACCACCGGGCCTTCCTCACTCTGGAAACACCATATATTTT. Translated: CASSPPGLPHSGNTIYF. V usage is TRBV18 and J usage is TRBJ1-3, with no clear D. V was shortened by 0 bases and J by 0 bases, with 12 bases between the two germline ends. CDR3 length equals 17 residues. Germline CDR1 and CDR2: KGHSH and LQKENI. The full variable domain, with the rest looked up from reference TRBV18 and TRBJ1-3, is NAGVMQNPRHLVRRRGQEARLRCSPMKGHSHVYWYRQLPEEGLKFMVYLQKENIIDESGMPKERFSAEFPKEGPSILRIQQVVRGDSAAYFCASSPPGLPHSGNTIYFGEGSWLTVV.

The J gene is TRBJ1-2, the V gene TRBV18, with 8 bases that match TRBD1. V was pared by 4 bases and J by 4 bases, with 5 bases of the junction left unmatched. Germline CDR1 and CDR2: KGHSH and LQKENI. CDR3 length equals 14 residues. This CDR3 is CASSLQGVGYGYTF. In DNA, the CDR3 is TGTGCCAGCTCACTACAGGGGGTCGGCTATGGCTACACCTTC.